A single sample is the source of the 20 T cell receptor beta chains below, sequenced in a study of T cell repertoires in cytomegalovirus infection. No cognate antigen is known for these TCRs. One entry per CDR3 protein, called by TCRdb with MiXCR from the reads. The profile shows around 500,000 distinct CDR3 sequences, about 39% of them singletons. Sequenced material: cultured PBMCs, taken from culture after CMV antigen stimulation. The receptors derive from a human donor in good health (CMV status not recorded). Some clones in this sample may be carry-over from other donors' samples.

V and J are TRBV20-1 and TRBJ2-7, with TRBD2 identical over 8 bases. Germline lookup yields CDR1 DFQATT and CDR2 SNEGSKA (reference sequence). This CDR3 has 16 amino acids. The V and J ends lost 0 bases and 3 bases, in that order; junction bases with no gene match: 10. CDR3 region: CSARDWQAGALYEQYF. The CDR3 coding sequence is TGCAGTGCTAGAGATTGGCAAGCGGGGGCCCTCTACGAGCAGTACTTC.

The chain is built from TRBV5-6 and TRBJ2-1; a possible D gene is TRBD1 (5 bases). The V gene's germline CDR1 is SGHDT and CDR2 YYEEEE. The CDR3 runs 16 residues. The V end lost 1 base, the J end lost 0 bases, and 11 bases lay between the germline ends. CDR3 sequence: CASSLWQGGSYNEQFF. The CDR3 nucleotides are TGTGCCAGCAGCTTGTGGCAGGGTGGCTCCTACAATGAGCAGTTCTTC.

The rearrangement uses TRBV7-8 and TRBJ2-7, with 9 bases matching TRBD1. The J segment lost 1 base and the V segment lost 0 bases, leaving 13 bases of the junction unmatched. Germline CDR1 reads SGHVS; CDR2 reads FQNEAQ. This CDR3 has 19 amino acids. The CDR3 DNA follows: TGTGCCAGCAGCTTAGCACACGCGATCCGGGACAGGGCATCCTACGAGCAGTACTTC. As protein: CASSLAHAIRDRASYEQYF.

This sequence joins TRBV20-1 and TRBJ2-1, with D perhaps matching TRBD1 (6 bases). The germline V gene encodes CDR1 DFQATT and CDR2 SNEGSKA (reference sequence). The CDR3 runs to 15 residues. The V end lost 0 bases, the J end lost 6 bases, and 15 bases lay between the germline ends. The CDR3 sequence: CSARDPLGATNEQFF. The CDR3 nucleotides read TGCAGTGCTAGAGATCCCCTGGGGGCCACCAATGAGCAGTTCTTC.

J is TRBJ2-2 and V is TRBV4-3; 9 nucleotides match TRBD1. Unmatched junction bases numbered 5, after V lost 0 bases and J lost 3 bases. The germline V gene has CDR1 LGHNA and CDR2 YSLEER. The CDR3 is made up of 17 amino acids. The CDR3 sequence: CASSQEVGTGYTGELFF. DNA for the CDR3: TGCGCCAGCAGCCAAGAGGTGGGGACAGGGTACACCGGGGAGCTGTTTTTT.

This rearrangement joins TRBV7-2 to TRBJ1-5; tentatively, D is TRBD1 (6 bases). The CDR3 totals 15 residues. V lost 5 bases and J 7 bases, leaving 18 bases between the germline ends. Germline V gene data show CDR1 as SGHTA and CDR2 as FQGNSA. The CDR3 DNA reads TGTGCCAGCAGCGCCCGAACAGGGTTTGAGCAGCCCCAGCATTTT. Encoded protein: CASSARTGFEQPQHF.

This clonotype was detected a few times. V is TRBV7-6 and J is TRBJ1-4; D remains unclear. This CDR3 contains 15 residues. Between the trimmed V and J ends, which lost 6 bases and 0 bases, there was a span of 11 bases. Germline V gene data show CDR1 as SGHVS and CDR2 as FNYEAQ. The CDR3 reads CASRTGITTNEKLFF. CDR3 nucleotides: TGTGCCAGCAGAACCGGGATCACAACTAATGAAAAACTGTTTTTT.

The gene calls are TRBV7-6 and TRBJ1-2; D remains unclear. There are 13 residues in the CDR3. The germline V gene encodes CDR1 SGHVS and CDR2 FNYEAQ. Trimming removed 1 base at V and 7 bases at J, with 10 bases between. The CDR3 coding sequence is TGTGCCAGCAGCTTAGAGGCGTTGGGTGGCTACACCTTC. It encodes CASSLEALGGYTF.

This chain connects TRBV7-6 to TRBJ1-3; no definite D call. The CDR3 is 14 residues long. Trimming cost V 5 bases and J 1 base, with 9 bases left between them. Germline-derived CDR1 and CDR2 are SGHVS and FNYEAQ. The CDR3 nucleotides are TGTGCCAGCAGCCTCAGTAGATCTGGAAACACCATATATTTT. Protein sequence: CASSLSRSGNTIYF. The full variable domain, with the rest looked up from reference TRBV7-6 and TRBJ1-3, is GAGVSQSPRYKVTKRGQDVALRCDPISGHVSLYWYRQALGQGPEFLTYFNYEAQQDKSGLPNDRFSAERPEGSISTLTIQRTEQRDSAMYRCASSLSRSGNTIYFGEGSWLTVV.

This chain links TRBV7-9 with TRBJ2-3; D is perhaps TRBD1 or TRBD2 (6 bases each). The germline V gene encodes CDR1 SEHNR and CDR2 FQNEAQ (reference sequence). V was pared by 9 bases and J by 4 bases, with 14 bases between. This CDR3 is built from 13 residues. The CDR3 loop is CASGGTNSDTQYF. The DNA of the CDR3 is TGTGCCAGTGGCGGGACAAACTCAGATACGCAGTATTTT.

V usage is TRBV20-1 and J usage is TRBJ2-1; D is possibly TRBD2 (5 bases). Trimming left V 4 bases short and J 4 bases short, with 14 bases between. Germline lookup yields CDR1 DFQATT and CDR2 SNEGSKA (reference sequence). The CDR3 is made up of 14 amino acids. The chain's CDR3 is CSATRGEGYNEQFF. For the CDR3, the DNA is TGCAGTGCTACAAGAGGAGAGGGTTACAATGAGCAGTTCTTC.

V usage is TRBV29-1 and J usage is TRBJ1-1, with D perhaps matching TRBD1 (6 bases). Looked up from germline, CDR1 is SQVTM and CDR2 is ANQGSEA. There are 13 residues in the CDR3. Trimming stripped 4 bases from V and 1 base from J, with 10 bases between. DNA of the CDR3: TGCAGCGTTGCGGGACACCAGAACACTGAAGCTTTCTTT. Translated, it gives CSVAGHQNTEAFF.

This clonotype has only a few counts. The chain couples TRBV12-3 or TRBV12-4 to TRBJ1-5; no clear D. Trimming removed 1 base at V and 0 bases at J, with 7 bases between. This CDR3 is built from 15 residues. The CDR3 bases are TGTGCCAGCAGTTTAGGGATCTATAGCAATCAGCCCCAGCATTTT. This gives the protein CASSLGIYSNQPQHF.

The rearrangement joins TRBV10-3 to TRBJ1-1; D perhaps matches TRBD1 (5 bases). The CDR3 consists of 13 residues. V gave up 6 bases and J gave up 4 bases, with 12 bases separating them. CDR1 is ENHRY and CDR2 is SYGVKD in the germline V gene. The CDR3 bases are TGTGCCATCAGCGGACACCCGGGCACTGAAGCTTTCTTT. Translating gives CAISGHPGTEAFF.

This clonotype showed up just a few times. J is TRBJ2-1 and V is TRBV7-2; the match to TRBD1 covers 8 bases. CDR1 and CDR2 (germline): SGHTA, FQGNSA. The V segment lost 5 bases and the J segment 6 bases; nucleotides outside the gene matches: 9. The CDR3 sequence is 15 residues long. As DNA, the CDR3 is TGTGCCAGCAGCCAACAGACAGGGGTCCCCAATGAGCAGTTCTTC. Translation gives CASSQQTGVPNEQFF.

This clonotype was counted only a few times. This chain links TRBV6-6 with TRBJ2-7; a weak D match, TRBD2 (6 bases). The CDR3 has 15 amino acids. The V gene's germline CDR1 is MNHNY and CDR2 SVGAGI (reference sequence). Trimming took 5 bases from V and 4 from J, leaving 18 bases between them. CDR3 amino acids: CASSLKLLGRYEQYF. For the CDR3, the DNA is TGTGCCAGCAGTCTGAAGCTACTTGGGAGGTACGAGCAGTACTTC.

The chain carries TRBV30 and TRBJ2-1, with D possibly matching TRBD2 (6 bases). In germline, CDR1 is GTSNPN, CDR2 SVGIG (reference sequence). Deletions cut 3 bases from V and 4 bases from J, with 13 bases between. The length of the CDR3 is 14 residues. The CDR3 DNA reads TGTGCCTGGAGCCGGACGGGACTTTACAATGAGCAGTTCTTC. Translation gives CAWSRTGLYNEQFF.

The CDR3 DNA reads as TGTGCCAGCAGTTTTCAGGGGCGGGTCACCGGGGAGCTGTTTTTT. Protein sequence: CASSFQGRVTGELFF. The V call is TRBV27, the J call TRBJ2-2; TRBD1 might be the D (6 bases). The germline V and J ends were trimmed by 3 bases and 4 bases, with 12 bases remaining between them. The CDR3 loop spans 15 amino acids. In germline, CDR1 is MNHEY, CDR2 SMNVEV (reference sequence).

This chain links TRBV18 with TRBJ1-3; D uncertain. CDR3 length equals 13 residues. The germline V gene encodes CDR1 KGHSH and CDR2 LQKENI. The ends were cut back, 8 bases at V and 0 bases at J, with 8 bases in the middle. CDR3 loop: CASPTNSGNTIYF. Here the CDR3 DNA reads TGTGCCAGCCCTACAAACTCTGGAAACACCATATATTTT.

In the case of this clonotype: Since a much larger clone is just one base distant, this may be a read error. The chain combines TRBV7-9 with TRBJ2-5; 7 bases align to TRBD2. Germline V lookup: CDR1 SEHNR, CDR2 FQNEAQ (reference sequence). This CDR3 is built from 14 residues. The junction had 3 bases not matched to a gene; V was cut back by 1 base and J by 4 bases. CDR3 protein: CASSLGLAIETQYF. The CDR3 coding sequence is TGTGCCAGCAGCTTAGGACTAGCCATAGAGACCCAGTACTTC.